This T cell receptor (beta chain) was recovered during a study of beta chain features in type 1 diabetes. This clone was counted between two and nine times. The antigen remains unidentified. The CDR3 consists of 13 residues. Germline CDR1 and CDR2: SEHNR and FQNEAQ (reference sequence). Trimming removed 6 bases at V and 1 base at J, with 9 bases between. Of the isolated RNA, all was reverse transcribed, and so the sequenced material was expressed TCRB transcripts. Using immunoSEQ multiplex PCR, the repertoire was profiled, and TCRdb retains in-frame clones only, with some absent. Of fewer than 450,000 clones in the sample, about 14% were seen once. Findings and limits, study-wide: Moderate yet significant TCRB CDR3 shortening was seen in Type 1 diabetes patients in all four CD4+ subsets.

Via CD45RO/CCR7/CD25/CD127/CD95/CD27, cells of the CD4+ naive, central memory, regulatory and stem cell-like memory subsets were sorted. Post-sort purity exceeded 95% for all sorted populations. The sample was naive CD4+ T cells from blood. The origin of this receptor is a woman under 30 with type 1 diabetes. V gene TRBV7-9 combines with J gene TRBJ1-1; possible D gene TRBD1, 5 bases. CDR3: CASSGHTNTEAFF. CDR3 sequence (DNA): TGTGCCAGCAGTGGACACACGAACACTGAAGCTTTCTTT.